The subject of this entry is one T cell receptor beta chain. The sample is drawn from a study of blood T cell repertoires in COVID-19. Sequencing was performed with immunoSEQ multiplex PCR; in TCRdb, only in-frame clones are kept and a portion is missing. The data contain some 97,000 clones, almost 90% of them singletons. The CDR3 length is 17 residues. Trimming at V came to 5 bases and at J to 3 bases, leaving 13 bases not matched to a gene. Germline V gene data show CDR1 as SGHVS and CDR2 as FNYEAQ. The chain links TRBV7-6 to TRBJ2-1; 7 bases fit TRBD2. The clonotype was recovered from a human donor in a cohort sampled during active COVID-19. Sequenced material: peripheral blood. The CDR3 region has the DNA TGTGCCAGCAGCCAATTACAACAGCGGGAAGGCTACAATGAGCAGTTCTTC. It codes for CASSQLQQREGYNEQFF.